This T cell receptor beta chain was captured in a study of T cell repertoires in cytomegalovirus infection. Regarding the study as a whole: Predominance within the ex vivo response was attributable to HLA-C-restricted CMV-specific TCR beta clonotypes.

TCRdb analysed the reads with MiXCR anew, one entry per CDR3 protein. The sample includes roughly 640,000 distinct CDR3 sequences, approximately 25% of them seen just once. This clonotype appeared a few times. Its antigen is still unknown. Trimming removed 1 base at V and 1 base at J, with 12 bases between. Germline V lookup: CDR1 SGHDT, CDR2 YYEEEE. The CDR3 consists of 15 residues. The sequence was obtained from a human donor in good health (CMV status not recorded). Some clones in this sample may be carry-over from other donors' samples. The genes are TRBV5-6 and TRBJ2-7; the D is unclear. Sequenced sample: CD8+ T cells from PBMCs. Here the CDR3 reads CASSLTPATSYEQYV. For the CDR3, the DNA is TGTGCCAGCAGCTTGACGCCAGCTACGTCCTACGAGCAGTACGTC.